These 28 T cell receptor beta chains originate from one sample sequenced in a study of T cell repertoires in cytomegalovirus infection. TCRdb reprocessed the reads with MiXCR, giving one entry per CDR3 protein. The data contain some 560,000 distinct CDR3 sequences, around two fifths of them singletons. No antigens are known for them. Sequences were derived from cultured PBMCs, sampled from culture after CMV antigen stimulation. These receptor sequences come from a human donor in good health (CMV status not recorded). Some clones in this sample may be carry-over from other donors' samples.

The CDR3 DNA reads as TGCAGTGCTAGAGACTGGGGGGACTCTGGAAACACCATATATTTT. Its translation is CSARDWGDSGNTIYF. The chain is built from TRBV20-1 and TRBJ1-3; D possibly corresponds to TRBD1 (5 bases). Germline-derived CDR1 and CDR2 are DFQATT and SNEGSKA (reference sequence). Trimming removed 0 bases at V and 0 bases at J, with 9 bases between. CDR3 length: 15 residues.

This clonotype has a single count. The chain uses TRBV19 and TRBJ1-1; possibly TRBD1 for D (5 bases). Germline V gene data show CDR1 as LNHDA and CDR2 as SQIVND (reference sequence). The CDR3 sequence is 19 residues long. Trimming removed 11 bases at V and 1 base at J, with 32 bases between. CDR3: CAERVELNGGAIWNTEAFF. The CDR3 nucleotides are TGTGCCGAACGGGTTGAGTTAAATGGCGGGGCGATATGGAACACTGAAGCTTTCTTT.

The chain carries TRBV7-2 and TRBJ2-3; TRBD2 matches 10 bases. Germline V gene lookup returns CDR1 SGHTA and CDR2 FQGNSA. V was clipped by 6 bases and J by 1 base; unmatched bases: 13. The CDR3 spans 18 residues. CDR3 residues: CASSSQRGGGGRTDTQYF. The CDR3 DNA sequence: TGTGCCAGCAGTTCCCAGCGGGGGGGCGGGGGACGCACAGATACGCAGTATTTT.

This clonotype has just a few counts. This sequence joins TRBV2 and TRBJ1-1; D might be TRBD1 (5 bases). From germline, CDR1 is SNHLY and CDR2 FYNNEI. This CDR3 is 14 amino acids long. Between the trimmed V and J ends, which lost 5 bases and 5 bases, there was a span of 15 bases. The CDR3 coding sequence is TGTGCCAGCAGTCCGGACACTGGAGGAACTGAAGCTTTCTTT. Encoded protein: CASSPDTGGTEAFF.

The gene calls are TRBV6-5 and TRBJ1-1; D is unclear. Germline CDR1 reads MNHEY; CDR2 reads SVGAGI. This CDR3 spans 12 amino acids. Trimming removed 6 bases from V and 3 bases from J, with 8 bases in between. CDR3 sequence: CASRGLDTEAFF. The CDR3 bases are TGTGCCAGCAGGGGGTTAGACACTGAAGCTTTCTTT.

V usage is TRBV7-2 and J usage is TRBJ2-1; no clear D. CDR1 and CDR2 from the germline V gene are SGHTA and FQGNSA. V gave up 1 base and J gave up 10 bases, with 17 bases separating them. CDR3 length: 15 amino acids. CDR3 DNA sequence: TGTGCCAGCAGCTTAGATGGCGGTCCAACCAGAGAGCAGTTCTTC. Encoded protein: CASSLDGGPTREQFF.

This clonotype was seen many times. V gene TRBV6-1 combines with J gene TRBJ1-1; D is possibly TRBD1 (5 bases). V dropped 5 bases and J dropped 8 bases, with 15 bases sitting between them. The CDR3 runs to 13 residues. Germline lookup yields CDR1 MNHNS and CDR2 SASEGT. Here the CDR3 DNA reads TGTGCCAGCAGTTATTACGGGGCCACAGAAGCTTTCTTT. This encodes CASSYYGATEAFF.

The gene calls are TRBV28 and TRBJ2-7, with D possibly being TRBD2 (5 bases). Germline lookup yields CDR1 MDHEN and CDR2 SYDVKM. Trimming took 4 bases from V and 6 from J, leaving 16 bases between them. The CDR3 contains 14 residues. The CDR3, as DNA: TGTGCCAGCAGTTACCCCCGGGGAGTCTCCGAGCAGTACTTC. Encoded protein: CASSYPRGVSEQYF. Supplemented by reference TRBV28 and TRBJ2-7, the full variable domain reads DVKVTQSSRYLVKRTGEKVFLECVQDMDHENMFWYRQDPGLGLRLIYFSYDVKMKEKGDIPEGYSVSREKKERFSLILESASTNQTSMYLCASSYPRGVSEQYFGPGTRLTVT.

The CDR3 DNA sequence: TGTGCCACCAGTGACCCCGGGACAGGGCAAACAAATGAGCAGTTCTTC. This sequence encodes CATSDPGTGQTNEQFF. V is TRBV24-1 and J is TRBJ2-1; TRBD1 matches 9 bases. Germline CDR1 KGHDR, CDR2 SFDVKD. V was pared by 4 bases and J by 7 bases, with 10 bases of the junction left unmatched. The CDR3 runs to 16 residues.

The chain couples TRBV11-2 to TRBJ1-3; no clear D. The germline V gene encodes CDR1 SGHAT and CDR2 FQNNGV. V shed 6 bases and J shed 0 bases, with 9 bases lying between them. CDR3 size: 14 residues. CDR3 DNA: TGTGCCAGCAGACCAGACTACTCTGGAAACACCATATATTTT. Translating it yields CASRPDYSGNTIYF.

The sample holds a few counts of this clonotype. The rearrangement uses TRBV5-4 and TRBJ2-1; possibly TRBD2 for D (6 bases). The germline V gene encodes CDR1 SGHNT and CDR2 YYREEE (reference sequence). The CDR3 contains 12 residues. Trimming left V 4 bases short and J 6 bases short, with 8 bases between. CDR3 DNA sequence: TGTGCCAGCAGCGTGGAGGGCAATGAGCAGTTCTTC. The encoded protein is CASSVEGNEQFF.

The sample holds a few counts of this clonotype. J is TRBJ2-5 and V is TRBV7-8, with D possibly being TRBD2 (6 bases). This CDR3 region has 15 residues. Germline V CDR1 and CDR2: SGHVS, FQNEAQ. The ends were cut back, 4 bases at V and 4 bases at J, with 16 bases in the middle. The CDR3 loop is CASSYRATSPETQYF. Here the CDR3 DNA reads TGTGCCAGCAGCTATAGGGCCACTAGCCCAGAGACCCAGTACTTC.

This clonotype has a count of ten or more. The chain has TRBV5-1 and TRBJ2-3; 10 bases are a match to TRBD2. This CDR3 spans 16 amino acids. V was clipped by 4 bases and J by 4 bases; unmatched bases: 9. Germline CDR1 is SGHRS and CDR2 is YFSETQ. The CDR3 DNA reads TGCGCCAGCAGCCCCGGACTAGCGGAGGGGGCAGATACGCAGTATTTT. This sequence encodes CASSPGLAEGADTQYF. Based on the CDR3 plus reference TRBV5-1 and TRBJ2-3, the full variable domain is KAGVTQTPRYLIKTRGQQVTLSCSPISGHRSVSWYQQTPGQGLQFLFEYFSETQRNKGNFPGRFSGRQFSNSRSEMNVSTLELGDSALYLCASSPGLAEGADTQYFGPGTRLTVL.

This chain links TRBV28 with TRBJ1-5; D perhaps matches TRBD1 (6 bases). Germline lookup yields CDR1 MDHEN and CDR2 SYDVKM. Deletions cut 8 bases from V and 3 bases from J, with 20 bases between. The CDR3 consists of 16 residues. CDR3 region: CASVRRQDSVNQPQHF. The CDR3 DNA is TGTGCCAGCGTCCGGCGACAGGACAGCGTCAATCAGCCCCAGCATTTT.

The rearrangement joins TRBV29-1 to TRBJ2-7; 13 bases align to TRBD2. Trimming at V came to 6 bases and at J to 3 bases, leaving 8 bases not matched to a gene. Germline CDR1 and CDR2: SQVTM and ANQGSEA. The CDR3 contains 15 residues. The CDR3 protein is CSVAIGTSGDYEQYF. The CDR3 DNA sequence: TGCAGCGTGGCGATCGGGACTAGCGGGGACTACGAGCAGTACTTC.

About this clonotype itself: One junction end disagrees with the germline gene, perhaps due to a read error. The V gene is TRBV4-1, the J gene TRBJ1-1, with D possibly matching TRBD1 (5 bases). Germline CDR1 and CDR2: MGHRA and YSYEKL. The CDR3 contains 13 residues. DNA for the CDR3: TGTGCCAGCAGCCAAGGGGTGAGAGGGGATGCTTTCTTT. This translates into CASSQGVRGDAFF.

A few counts support this clonotype. The chain uses TRBV2 and TRBJ2-5, with D unresolved. The CDR3 covers 14 residues. Germline CDR1 is SNHLY and CDR2 is FYNNEI. V lost 7 bases and J 0 bases, leaving 12 bases between the germline ends. The CDR3 loop is CASNPIGNQETQYF. For the CDR3, the DNA is TGTGCCAGCAACCCTATTGGGAACCAAGAGACCCAGTACTTC.

This chain uses TRBV9 with TRBJ1-6; 7 bases map to TRBD1. Germline V CDR1 and CDR2: SGDLS, YYNGEE. The CDR3 covers 14 residues. V lost 5 bases to trimming and J lost 6 bases; unmatched junction nucleotides: 5. The CDR3 protein is CASRSGTVNSPLHF. As DNA, the CDR3 is TGTGCCAGCAGATCCGGGACAGTTAATTCACCCCTCCACTTT.

The V call is TRBV4-3, the J call TRBJ1-2; no clear D. The V and J ends lost 0 bases and 7 bases respectively, with 18 bases between them. The CDR3 is 16 residues long. In germline, CDR1 is LGHNA, CDR2 YSLEER. The CDR3 DNA reads TGCGCCAGCAGCCAAGAGGAGGGCTCCGGGGATGGTGGCTACACCTTC. Translated: CASSQEEGSGDGGYTF.

The chain uses TRBV7-9 and TRBJ2-2, with TRBD1 matching over 9 bases. The CDR3 extends over 21 amino acids. V trimming: 3 bases; J trimming: 0 bases; junction bases outside the gene matches: 17. In germline, CDR1 is SEHNR, CDR2 FQNEAQ (reference sequence). The CDR3 DNA reads as TGTGCCAGCAGCTTCTTTAAGTTTACCGGGACAGGGCGGACGAACACCGGGGAGCTGTTTTTT. Translating it yields CASSFFKFTGTGRTNTGELFF.

This clonotype has only a few counts. The chain couples TRBV4-2 to TRBJ1-2; 8 nucleotides align to TRBD1. Per the germline V gene, CDR1 is LGHNA and CDR2 is YNFKEQ. J was trimmed by 6 bases and V by 1 base; bases with no gene match: 7. The CDR3 is 15 residues long. The CDR3 loop reads CASSQGGQGYDGYTF. As DNA, the CDR3 is TGTGCCAGCAGCCAAGGCGGACAGGGTTATGATGGCTACACCTTC.

The V gene is TRBV19, the J gene TRBJ2-6; TRBD1 or TRBD2 may be the D gene (5 bases each). V lost 6 bases, J lost 0 bases, and 12 bases lay in between. Germline V CDR1 and CDR2: LNHDA, SQIVND (reference sequence). The CDR3 runs to 16 residues. The CDR3 protein is CASSRDLNSGANVLTF. In nucleotides, the CDR3 is TGTGCCAGTAGCAGGGACCTGAACTCTGGGGCCAACGTCCTGACTTTC. Drawing the rest from reference TRBV19 and TRBJ2-6, the complete variable domain is DGGITQSPKYLFRKEGQNVTLSCEQNLNHDAMYWYRQDPGQGLRLIYYSQIVNDFQKGDIAEGYSVSREKKESFPLTVTSAQKNPTAFYLCASSRDLNSGANVLTFGAGSRLTVL.

The rearrangement joins TRBV7-8 to TRBJ1-5; D might be TRBD1 (5 bases). The CDR3 contains 15 residues. From germline, CDR1 is SGHVS and CDR2 FQNEAQ. V lost 5 bases and J lost 7, with 18 bases in between. In DNA, the CDR3 is TGTGCCAGCAGCGCAGGAGACAGAGTAGACCAGCCCCAGCATTTT. Its translation is CASSAGDRVDQPQHF.

Only a few counts were recorded for this clonotype. The CDR3 nucleotides read TGTGCCAGCAGCCCTCACCCGACGGGCAATCAGCCCCAGCATTTT. This codes for CASSPHPTGNQPQHF. The genes are TRBV5-3 and TRBJ1-5; D remains ambiguous. TRBV5-3 is placed among ORFs of uncertain function. Trimming removed 8 bases from V and 2 bases from J, with 17 bases in between. This CDR3 has 15 amino acids.

This clonotype was detected a few times. The chain employs TRBV10-3 and TRBJ2-2; D is unresolved. Germline loops: CDR1 ENHRY, CDR2 SYGVKD. The V end was cut by 3 bases, the J end by 6 bases, with 17 bases between. The CDR3 consists of 16 residues. The DNA of the CDR3 is TGTGCCATCAGTGACGTACGGGTAAACTCTCCCGGGGAGCTGTTTTTT. It codes for CAISDVRVNSPGELFF.

This chain joins TRBV7-2 and TRBJ2-3; D may be TRBD2 (6 bases). The CDR3 length is 19 residues. The germline gives CDR1 SGHTA, CDR2 FQGNSA. V was clipped by 0 bases and J by 6 bases, with 25 bases between them. Written as DNA, the CDR3 is TGTGCCAGCAGCTTAGCCTGGGACTCAGCTAAACCGAACGTTGATACGCAGTATTTT. As protein: CASSLAWDSAKPNVDTQYF.

The chain employs TRBV19 and TRBJ2-1, with 8 bases fitting TRBD1. J was trimmed by 4 bases and V by 2 bases; bases with no gene match: 10. Germline V lookup: CDR1 LNHDA, CDR2 SQIVND (reference sequence). CDR3 size: 17 residues. CDR3: CASSIRHRQGTYNEQFF. The CDR3 nucleotides read TGTGCCAGTAGTATACGTCACCGACAGGGGACATACAATGAGCAGTTCTTC.

The V call is TRBV11-1, the J call TRBJ1-5, with D uncertain. Trimming shortened V by 5 bases and J by 3 bases, and 11 bases separated the two germline ends. Germline-derived CDR1 and CDR2 are SGHAT and FQDESV (reference sequence). CDR3 length: 14 residues. The CDR3 loop reads CASSRIRNNQPQHF. As DNA, the CDR3 is TGTGCCAGCAGCCGTATCAGAAACAATCAGCCCCAGCATTTT.